This TCR beta chain was captured by sequencing in a study of cytomegalovirus exposure and HLA in healthy donors. The ends lost 0 bases at V and 0 bases at J; junction bases unmatched: 3. The CDR3 contains 16 residues. Looked up from germline, CDR1 is LGHNA and CDR2 is YSLEER. PCR involved 60 Vbeta and 13 Jbeta primers. Assay: immunoSEQ multiplex PCR; the TCRdb copy retains only in-frame clones and omits some. Counted here are roughly 120,000 clones, over 60% occurring once; the ten biggest clones make up about 2.2%. The chain couples TRBV4-3 to TRBJ1-1; 8 nucleotides agree with TRBD1. The clonotype originates from a woman in her twenties or thirties in good health and CMV-seronegative. The sequencing sample was made of PBMCs. The CDR3 bases are TGCGCCAGCAGCCAAGATTGGACAGGGATGAACACTGAAGCTTTCTTT. It codes for CASSQDWTGMNTEAFF.